Listed here are 31 T cell receptor beta chains from one sample, sequenced in a study of blood T cell repertoires in COVID-19 (dated by TCRdb to the early 2020s). Receptor libraries were prepared by the immunoSEQ multiplex PCR assay. Here the immuneACCESS table is served through TCRdb, limited to in-frame sequences with V and J called. Missing clones are a known gap in these copies; in checked studies unresolved V genes cover under half, and the rest lacks a known reason. In this sample the table shows 85,000 to 130,000 clones, roughly 80% of which occur a single time. About 5% of the sample is taken by the ten largest. The sequenced sample was peripheral blood. These receptor sequences come from a man aged 60 to 69 with acute or convalescent COVID-19.

The V call is TRBV6-5, the J call TRBJ2-3; a possible D gene is TRBD2 (6 bases). The CDR3 consists of 15 residues. Per the germline V gene, CDR1 is MNHEY and CDR2 is SVGAGI. Trimming shortened V by 5 bases and J by 2 bases, and 14 bases separated the two germline ends. This CDR3 is CASSRRDSTTDTQYF. The CDR3, as DNA: TGTGCCAGCAGTCGCCGGGACTCCACCACAGATACGCAGTATTTT.

This clone is a singleton in its sample. The rearrangement links TRBV5-1 to TRBJ1-1, with unresolved D. Trimming pared 4 bases from V and 0 bases from J, leaving 13 bases between. This CDR3 has 15 amino acids. CDR1 is SGHRS and CDR2 is YFSETQ in the germline V gene. For the CDR3, the DNA is TGCGCCAGCAGCCCAGCCACAGTCCTGAACACTGAAGCTTTCTTT. Translation gives CASSPATVLNTEAFF.

This clone was seen a handful of times. This chain joins TRBV20-1 and TRBJ1-2, with unresolved D. The CDR3 is made up of 9 amino acids. Looked up from germline, CDR1 is DFQATT and CDR2 is SNEGSKA (reference sequence). V was clipped by 3 bases and J by 6 bases, with 2 bases between them. CDR3 region: CSASNGYTF. DNA for the CDR3: TGCAGTGCTAGCAATGGCTACACCTTC.

The chain couples TRBV4-3 to TRBJ2-7, with D possibly TRBD2 on 6 matching bases. This CDR3 comprises 15 residues. Trimming took 0 bases from V and 2 from J, leaving 11 bases between them. CDR1 LGHNA and CDR2 YSLEER come from the germline V gene. The CDR3 nucleotides are TGCGCCAGCAGCCAAGATCGGGGACTCCCCTACGAGCAGTACTTC. It encodes CASSQDRGLPYEQYF.

The V gene is TRBV7-8, the J gene TRBJ1-5, with no clear D. This CDR3 spans 13 amino acids. CDR1 and CDR2 from the germline V gene are SGHVS and FQNEAQ. V lost 5 bases to trimming and J lost 5 bases, with 10 bases between them. As DNA, the CDR3 is TGTGCCAGCAGCCCCGGGATGGATCAGCCCCAGCATTTT. This encodes CASSPGMDQPQHF.

V is TRBV6-5 and J is TRBJ2-3; 11 bases are a match to TRBD2. The CDR3 is 15 residues long. V was clipped by 3 bases and J by 4 bases; unmatched bases: 3. CDR1 and CDR2 from the germline V gene are MNHEY and SVGAGI. This CDR3 is CASSYTSGRSDTQYF. Written as DNA, the CDR3 is TGTGCCAGCAGTTATACTAGCGGGAGATCAGATACGCAGTATTTT.

This sequence joins TRBV18 and TRBJ2-6, with D perhaps TRBD2 (5 bases). The V end lost 3 bases, the J end lost 3 bases, and 9 bases lay between the germline ends. There are 15 residues in the CDR3. Germline loops: CDR1 KGHSH, CDR2 LQKENI. The CDR3 nucleotides read TGTGCCAGCTCACCTGTTGCGGGTGGGGCCAACGTCCTGACTTTC. It encodes CASSPVAGGANVLTF.

CDR3 loop: CASSTPTGGDYEKLFF. The CDR3 DNA follows: TGTGCCAGCAGTACTCCCACAGGGGGGGATTATGAAAAACTGTTTTTT. The chain is built from TRBV28 and TRBJ1-4, with 8 positions matching TRBD1. J gave up 6 bases and V 5 bases, and 11 bases lay outside the gene matches. This CDR3 contains 16 residues. The germline V gene encodes CDR1 MDHEN and CDR2 SYDVKM.

V and J are TRBV5-1 and TRBJ1-6, with 10 bases fitting TRBD1. Germline CDR1 reads SGHRS; CDR2 reads YFSETQ. This CDR3 is 16 amino acids long. The J segment lost 9 bases and the V segment lost 3 bases, leaving 9 bases of the junction unmatched. CDR3 nucleotide sequence: TGCGCCAGCAGCTCCAGCCCCGGGACAGGGGTTTCACCCCTCCACTTT. Residues: CASSSSPGTGVSPLHF.

V and J are TRBV5-1 and TRBJ1-6, with 10 bases fitting TRBD1. CDR3 length equals 14 residues. J gave up 8 bases and V 3 bases, and 2 bases lay outside the gene matches. CDR1 and CDR2 (germline): SGHRS, YFSETQ. CDR3 sequence reads: CASSSGTGDSPLHF. Written as DNA, the CDR3 is TGCGCCAGCAGCTCCGGGACAGGGGATTCACCCCTCCACTTT.

This clone appeared once. V usage is TRBV27 and J usage is TRBJ1-2; 10 nucleotides align to TRBD1. After removal of 1 base from V and 3 bases from J, the junction contained 2 bases not matched to a gene. Germline V gene sequence: CDR1 MNHEY, CDR2 SMNVEV (reference sequence). The CDR3 covers 15 residues. CDR3 in amino acids: CASSLWGQGYYGYTF. The CDR3 DNA follows: TGTGCCAGCAGTTTATGGGGACAGGGGTACTATGGCTACACCTTC.

The chain has TRBV7-2 and TRBJ2-1, with D perhaps matching TRBD2 (5 bases). Per germline, CDR1 SGHTA and CDR2 FQGNSA. Trimming stripped 5 bases from V and 6 bases from J, with 17 bases between. The CDR3 contains 15 residues. The CDR3 sequence is CASSRDGGLRNEQFF. The CDR3 nucleotides read TGTGCCAGCAGCAGAGATGGCGGGCTACGCAATGAGCAGTTCTTC.

The chain carries TRBV25-1 and TRBJ2-1; 8 nucleotides agree with TRBD2. The CDR3 consists of 15 residues. CDR1 is MGHDK, CDR2 SYGVNS, per germline. V trimming: 3 bases; J trimming: 3 bases; junction bases outside the gene matches: 4. CDR3 region: CASSEAGGFYNEQFF. The CDR3 nucleotides are TGTGCCAGCAGTGAGGCGGGGGGCTTCTACAATGAGCAGTTCTTC.

This sequence joins TRBV29-1 and TRBJ1-1, with D unresolved. Germline CDR1 SQVTM, CDR2 ANQGSEA. The V gene lost 0 bases and the J gene lost 4 bases, with 9 bases spanning the gap. The CDR3 has 13 residues. CDR3 in amino acids: CSVEEAVGTEAFF. In DNA, the CDR3 is TGCAGCGTTGAAGAGGCGGTGGGCACTGAAGCTTTCTTT.

This sequence joins TRBV28 and TRBJ1-6; D not certain. CDR1 is MDHEN and CDR2 is SYDVKM in the germline V gene. Trimming took 6 bases from V and 18 from J, leaving 15 bases between them. CDR3 length: 11 amino acids. The CDR3 DNA follows: TGTGCCAGCAGCTTTAGTAATCTCCGCCACTTT. Translating gives CASSFSNLRHF.

The chain recombines TRBV11-3 with TRBJ2-1, with D maybe TRBD1 (6 bases). Looked up from germline, CDR1 is SGHNT and CDR2 is YENEEA. This CDR3 is built from 16 residues. Trimming took off 5 bases at V and 9 bases at J, with 23 bases between the two ends. The CDR3 nucleotides are TGTGCCAGCAGCGACCAGGCGGACAGCAGAAATGGTGAGCAGTTCTTC. This encodes CASSDQADSRNGEQFF.

The gene calls are TRBV15 and TRBJ2-7, with D perhaps TRBD2 (7 bases). The CDR3 has 13 amino acids. Germline CDR1 is LNHNV and CDR2 is YYDKDF (reference sequence). The V and J ends lost 11 bases and 3 bases respectively, with 17 bases between them. CDR3 sequence reads: CASEQGGSYEQYF. As DNA, the CDR3 is TGTGCCTCAGAACAGGGAGGGAGCTACGAGCAGTACTTC.

The chain couples TRBV18 to TRBJ2-2; tentative D call: TRBD1 (6 bases). The germline CDR1 and CDR2 sequences are KGHSH and LQKENI. The length of the CDR3 is 17 residues. Trimming removed 5 bases from V and 1 base from J, with 17 bases in between. The CDR3 DNA sequence: TGTGCCAGCTCATCCCACCAAGTACAGGGGAACACCGGGGAGCTGTTTTTT. Residues: CASSSHQVQGNTGELFF.

CDR3 in DNA: TGTGCCAGTAGTATGAGGTTGGATGAGCAGTTCTTC. Its protein is CASSMRLDEQFF. The chain employs TRBV19 and TRBJ2-1; D uncertain. Trimming took 3 bases from V and 8 from J, leaving 8 bases between them. The CDR3 is made up of 12 amino acids. From germline, CDR1 is LNHDA and CDR2 SQIVND (reference sequence).

This clone has only one observation. V gene TRBV7-2 combines with J gene TRBJ2-3, with 9 bases fitting TRBD2. This CDR3 is built from 15 residues. Trimming removed 2 bases from V and 5 bases from J; junction bases left unmatched: 5. CDR1 and CDR2 from the germline V gene are SGHTA and FQGNSA. The CDR3 region has the DNA TGTGCCAGCAGCTTACATCCTAGCGGGATAGATACGCAGTATTTT. Amino acids: CASSLHPSGIDTQYF.

V usage is TRBV6-5 and J usage is TRBJ1-5; 7 bases are a match to TRBD1. The V gene's germline CDR1 is MNHEY and CDR2 SVGAGI. The CDR3 is made up of 15 amino acids. With V trimmed by 5 bases and J by 5 bases, 9 bases remained unmatched. Written as DNA, the CDR3 is TGTGCCAGCAGTCCGGCAGGGGGTGTCGATCAGCCCCAGCATTTT. This sequence encodes CASSPAGGVDQPQHF.

The gene calls are TRBV11-2 and TRBJ2-7; D ambiguous. This CDR3 comprises 12 residues. The germline V and J ends were trimmed by 5 bases and 3 bases, with 8 bases remaining between them. The germline V gene encodes CDR1 SGHAT and CDR2 FQNNGV. The DNA for the CDR3 is TGTGCCAGCAGCCTACAGAACTACGAGCAGTACTTC. This sequence encodes CASSLQNYEQYF.

The chain joins TRBV6-5 to TRBJ1-1; maybe TRBD1 (5 bases). V lost 2 bases, J lost 4 bases, and 14 bases lay in between. CDR1 and CDR2 from the germline V gene are MNHEY and SVGAGI. The CDR3 totals 15 residues. In DNA, the CDR3 is TGTGCCAGCAGTTACATCGGGGGAATGGGCACTGAAGCTTTCTTT. Translation: CASSYIGGMGTEAFF.

This chain joins TRBV27 and TRBJ2-7, with TRBD1 matching 7 bases. The CDR3 totals 13 residues. The V gene's germline CDR1 is MNHEY and CDR2 SMNVEV (reference sequence). V shed 6 bases and J 7 bases; nucleotides not matched to a gene: 9. The CDR3 nucleotides are TGTGCCAGCAGATTAACAGGGGTCGGGGAGCAGTACTTC. It codes for CASRLTGVGEQYF.

This rearrangement joins TRBV15 to TRBJ2-2; 7 bases are a match to TRBD2. Germline V gene lookup returns CDR1 LNHNV and CDR2 YYDKDF (reference sequence). The junction had 5 bases not matched to a gene; V was cut back by 2 bases and J by 5 bases. This CDR3 is 15 amino acids long. The CDR3: CATSRLAARTGELFF. The CDR3 DNA sequence: TGTGCCACCAGCAGACTAGCGGCCCGTACCGGGGAGCTGTTTTTT. Together with reference TRBV15 and TRBJ2-2, the CDR3 gives the full variable domain: DAMVIQNPRYQVTQFGKPVTLSCSQTLNHNVMYWYQQKSSQAPKLLFHYYDKDFNNEADTPDNFQSRRPNTSFCFLDIRSPGLGDTAMYLCATSRLAARTGELFFGEGSRLTVL.

The V and J genes are TRBV2 and TRBJ2-2; 11 bases line up with TRBD2. Germline loops: CDR1 SNHLY, CDR2 FYNNEI. The ends lost 2 bases at V and 4 bases at J; junction bases unmatched: 3. There are 16 residues in the CDR3. The CDR3 DNA follows: TGTGCCAGCAGTGAAAGACTAGCGGGGTCCACCGGGGAGCTGTTTTTT. It is translated as CASSERLAGSTGELFF.

The chain is built from TRBV19 and TRBJ2-2, with D perhaps matching TRBD1 (6 bases). Deletions cut 4 bases from V and 6 bases from J, with 15 bases between. Germline CDR1 reads LNHDA; CDR2 reads SQIVND (reference sequence). The CDR3 runs 15 residues. This CDR3 reads CASSRGDTPAGELFF. The CDR3 coding sequence is TGTGCCAGTAGTAGAGGGGACACCCCGGCCGGGGAGCTGTTTTTT.

The rearrangement joins TRBV2 to TRBJ2-5; TRBD1 might be the D (6 bases). The CDR3 is 15 amino acids. Germline V lookup: CDR1 SNHLY, CDR2 FYNNEI. V lost 3 bases and J lost 10, with 21 bases in between. The CDR3 bases are TGTGCCAGCAGTGAGGAGCAGGGGCTCCCCGAGGGCCAGTACTTC. Its translation: CASSEEQGLPEGQYF.

This chain joins TRBV5-1 and TRBJ2-5; D is unresolved. The ends were cut back, 4 bases at V and 3 bases at J, with 4 bases in the middle. Germline values: CDR1 SGHRS, CDR2 YFSETQ. This CDR3 contains 11 residues. CDR3 sequence: CASSAEETQYF. The CDR3 DNA reads TGCGCCAGCAGCGCGGAAGAGACCCAGTACTTC.

A few counts support this clone. The chain is built from TRBV4-2 and TRBJ2-1; 9 bases agree with TRBD2. Germline V gives CDR1 LGHNA, CDR2 YNFKEQ. J was trimmed by 7 bases and V by 1 base; bases with no gene match: 8. CDR3 size: 16 residues. CDR3 coding DNA: TGTGCCAGCAGCCAAGTAGATAGCGGGAGATTGAATGAGCAGTTCTTC. It codes for CASSQVDSGRLNEQFF.

This chain connects TRBV6-5 to TRBJ1-5; tentatively, D is TRBD1 (5 bases). This CDR3 has 14 amino acids. Germline loops: CDR1 MNHEY, CDR2 SVGAGI. Trimming took 6 bases from V and 3 from J, leaving 12 bases between them. The chain's CDR3 is CASSPDSYNQPQHF. The CDR3 region has the DNA TGTGCCAGCAGCCCCGACAGCTACAATCAGCCCCAGCATTTT.